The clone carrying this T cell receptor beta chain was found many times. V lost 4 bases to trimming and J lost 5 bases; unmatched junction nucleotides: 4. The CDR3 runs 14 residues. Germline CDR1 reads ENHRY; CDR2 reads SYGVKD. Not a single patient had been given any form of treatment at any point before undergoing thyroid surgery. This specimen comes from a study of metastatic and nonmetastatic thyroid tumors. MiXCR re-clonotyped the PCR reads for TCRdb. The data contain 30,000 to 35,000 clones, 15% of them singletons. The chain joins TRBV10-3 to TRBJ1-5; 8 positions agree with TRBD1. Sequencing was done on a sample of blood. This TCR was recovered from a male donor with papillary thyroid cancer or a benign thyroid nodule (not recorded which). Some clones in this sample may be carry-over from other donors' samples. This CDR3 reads CAISGGTGDQPQHF. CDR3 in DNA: TGTGCCATCAGTGGGGGGACAGGAGATCAGCCCCAGCATTTT.